Sequencing of this TCR beta chain was carried out in a study of T-cell reconstitution after alpha-beta-depleted transplantation in children. During its preparation, the TCRbeta library received unique molecular identifiers. TCRdb called the PCR reads again in MiXCR, with one record for every CDR3 protein. This table holds just over 350,000 distinct CDR3 sequences, 13% found once. This clonotype has more than one count but fewer than ten. The CDR3 contains 12 residues. Trimming stripped 8 bases from V and 6 bases from J, with 12 bases between. Germline CDR1 is SNHLY and CDR2 is FYNNEI. V gene TRBV2 combines with J gene TRBJ2-3; D is unresolved. The sample in question was PBMCs, obtained from the stem cell graft. The sequence was obtained from a human donor who donated a stem cell graft to a child with Fanconi anemia. CDR3 amino acids: CASGIPGDTQYF. CDR3 nucleotide sequence: TGTGCCAGCGGGATCCCCGGGGATACGCAGTATTTT. Full variable domain (remainder filled in from reference TRBV2 and TRBJ2-3): EPEVTQTPSHQVTQMGQEVILRCVPISNHLYFYWYRQILGQKVEFLVSFYNNEISEKSEIFDDQFSVERPDGSNFTLKIRSTKLEDSAMYFCASGIPGDTQYFGPGTRLTVL.